A selection of T cell receptor beta chains follows, all from one sample in a study of OX40 agonist ivuxolimab in advanced cancers. Sequencing was performed with immunoSEQ multiplex PCR; in TCRdb, only in-frame clones are kept and a portion is missing. Altogether roughly 100,000 clones are present, less than 90% being singletons, with the ten largest covering more than 5.5%. The material sequenced was CD4+ or CD8+ T cells sorted from blood, taken in a trial of the OX40 agonist ivuxolimab. The receptor set was obtained from an adult with an advanced solid tumor such as melanoma, head and neck, liver or kidney cancer. CDR3s include the opening cysteine and the closing phenylalanine or tryptophan.

J gene | V gene | CDR3 protein
TRBJ2-3 | TRBV28 | CASGRMPDTQYF
TRBJ1-5 | TRBV14 | CASSQDRGARNQPQHF
TRBJ1-2 | TRBV4-1 | CASSQKALDNGFGYTF
TRBJ1-1 | TRBV6-6 | CATRARPNTEAFF
TRBJ1-2 | TRBV21-1 | CASSPRDRDYGYTF
TRBJ2-1 | TRBV5-1 | CASSSDSLGGYNEQFF
TRBJ2-2 | TRBV29-1 | CSSSGADSNTGELFF
TRBJ1-3 | TRBV5-8 | CASSSGLEGNTIYF
TRBJ2-1 | TRBV5-8 | CASSLSGRAYNEQFF
TRBJ2-4 | TRBV10-1 | CASSDTTTEGKNIQYF
TRBJ1-1 | TRBV4-1 | CASSQDLLLSEGVATEAFF
TRBJ1-1 | TRBV29-1 | CSVQVQLDTEAFF
TRBJ1-1 | TRBV5-1 | CASSLTENTEAFF